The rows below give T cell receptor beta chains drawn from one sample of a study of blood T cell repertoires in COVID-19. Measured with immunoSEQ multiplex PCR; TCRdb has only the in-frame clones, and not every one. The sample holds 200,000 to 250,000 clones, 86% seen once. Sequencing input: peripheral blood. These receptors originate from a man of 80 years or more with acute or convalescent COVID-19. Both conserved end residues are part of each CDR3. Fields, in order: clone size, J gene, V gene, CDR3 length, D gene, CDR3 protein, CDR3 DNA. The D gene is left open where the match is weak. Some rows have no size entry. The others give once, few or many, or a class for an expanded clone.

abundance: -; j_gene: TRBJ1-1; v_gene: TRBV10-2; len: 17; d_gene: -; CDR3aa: CASSESNFAAMNTEAFF; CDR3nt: TGCGCCAGCAGTGAGTCGAATTTTGCGGCAATGAACACTGAAGCTTTCTTT
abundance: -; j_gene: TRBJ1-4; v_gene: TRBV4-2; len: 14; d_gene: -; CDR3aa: CASSRDTTNEKLFF; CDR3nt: TGTGCCAGCAGCAGGGACACCACTAATGAAAAACTGTTTTTT
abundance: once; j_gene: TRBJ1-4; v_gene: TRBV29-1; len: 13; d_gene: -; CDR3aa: CSVEGQKGEKLFF; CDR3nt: TGCAGCGTGGAGGGCCAGAAAGGAGAAAAACTGTTTTTT
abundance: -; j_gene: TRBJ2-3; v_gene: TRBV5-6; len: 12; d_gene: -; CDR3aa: CASSLARDTQYF; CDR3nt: TGTGCCAGCAGCTTGGCCAGAGATACGCAGTATTTT
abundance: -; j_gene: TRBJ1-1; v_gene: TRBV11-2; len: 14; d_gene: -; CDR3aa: CASSLVFGGTEAFF; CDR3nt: TGTGCCAGCAGCTTAGTATTCGGGGGCACTGAAGCTTTCTTT
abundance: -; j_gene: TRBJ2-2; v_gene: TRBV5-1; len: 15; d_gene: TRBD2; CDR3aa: CASSGLAGDTGELFF; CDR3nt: TGCGCCAGCAGCGGGCTAGCGGGAGACACCGGGGAGCTGTTTTTT
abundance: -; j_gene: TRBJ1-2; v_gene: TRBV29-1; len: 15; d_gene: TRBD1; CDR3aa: CSVHTGQGFGYGYTF; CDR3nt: TGCAGCGTTCACACGGGACAGGGCTTCGGCTATGGCTACACCTTC
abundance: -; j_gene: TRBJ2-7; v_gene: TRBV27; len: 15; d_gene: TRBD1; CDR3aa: CASTPFWRQGIEQYF; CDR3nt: TGTGCCAGCACCCCTTTTTGGCGACAGGGGATAGAGCAGTACTTC
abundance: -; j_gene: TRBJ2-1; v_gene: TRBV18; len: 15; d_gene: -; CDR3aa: CASSPNRGSYNEQFF; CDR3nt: TGTGCCAGCTCACCAAATAGGGGCTCCTACAATGAGCAGTTCTTC
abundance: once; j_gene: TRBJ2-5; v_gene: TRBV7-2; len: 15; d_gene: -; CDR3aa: CASSLVPGVRETQYF; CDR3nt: TGTGCCAGCAGCTTAGTCCCAGGGGTTAGGGAGACCCAGTACTTC
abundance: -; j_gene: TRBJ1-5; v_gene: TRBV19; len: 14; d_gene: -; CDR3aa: CASSRQSSNQPQHF; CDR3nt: TGTGCCAGTAGTCGACAGAGCAGCAATCAGCCCCAGCATTTT
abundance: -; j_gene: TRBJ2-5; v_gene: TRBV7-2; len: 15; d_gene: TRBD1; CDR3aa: CASSSDRGQLETQYF; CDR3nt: TGTGCCAGCAGCTCGGACAGGGGGCAGTTGGAGACCCAGTACTTC
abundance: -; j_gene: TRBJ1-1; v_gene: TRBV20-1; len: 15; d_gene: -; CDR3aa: CSASSGLRAGTEAFF; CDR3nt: TGCAGTGCTAGTAGCGGCCTCCGGGCGGGCACTGAAGCTTTCTTT
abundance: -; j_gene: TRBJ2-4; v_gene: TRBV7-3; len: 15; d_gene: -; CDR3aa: CASSIQGGGKNIQYF; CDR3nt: TGTGCCAGCAGCATCCAGGGAGGGGGCAAAAACATTCAGTACTTC
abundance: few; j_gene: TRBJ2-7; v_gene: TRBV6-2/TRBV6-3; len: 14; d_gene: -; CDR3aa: CASSYRVSSAEQYF; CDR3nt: TGTGCCAGCAGTTATCGGGTTTCTTCCGCCGAGCAGTACTTC
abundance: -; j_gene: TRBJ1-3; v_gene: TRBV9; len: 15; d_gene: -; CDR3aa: CASSATGNSGNTIYF; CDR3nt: TGTGCCAGCAGCGCAACAGGGAACTCTGGAAACACCATATATTTT
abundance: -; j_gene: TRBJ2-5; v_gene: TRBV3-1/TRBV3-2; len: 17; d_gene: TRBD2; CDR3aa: CASSQVLAGGPGETQYF; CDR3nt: TGTGCCAGCAGCCAAGTTCTAGCGGGAGGGCCCGGGGAGACCCAGTACTTC
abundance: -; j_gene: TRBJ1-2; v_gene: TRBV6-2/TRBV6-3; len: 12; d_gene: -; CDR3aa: CASSYGDLGYTF; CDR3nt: TGTGCCAGCAGTTACGGAGACCTGGGCTACACCTTC